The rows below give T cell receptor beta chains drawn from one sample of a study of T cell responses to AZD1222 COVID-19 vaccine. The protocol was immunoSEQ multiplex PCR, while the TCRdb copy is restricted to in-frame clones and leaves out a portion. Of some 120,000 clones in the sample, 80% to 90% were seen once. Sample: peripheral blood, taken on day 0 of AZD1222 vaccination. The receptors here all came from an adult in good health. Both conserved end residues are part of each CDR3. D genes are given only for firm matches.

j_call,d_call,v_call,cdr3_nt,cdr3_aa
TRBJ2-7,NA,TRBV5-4,TGTGCCAGCAGCCGAAGCCCGCAGGACGAGCAGTACTTC,CASSRSPQDEQYF
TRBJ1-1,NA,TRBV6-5,TGTGCCAGCAGTTACTCGATGGGGACTGAAGCTTTCTTT,CASSYSMGTEAFF
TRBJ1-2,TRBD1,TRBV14,TGTGCCAGCAGCCAAGGGACAGGGAACTATGGCTACACCTTC,CASSQGTGNYGYTF
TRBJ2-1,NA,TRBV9,TGTGCCAGCAGCGTCTCCAGCCACAACAATGAGCAGTTCTTC,CASSVSSHNNEQFF
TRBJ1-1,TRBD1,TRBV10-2,TGCGCCAGCAGTCCCGTCAGGGGGTCCACTGAAGCTTTCTTT,CASSPVRGSTEAFF
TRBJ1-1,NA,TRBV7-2,TGTGCCAGCAGCCATCAGGGCTTCATGGACACTGAAGCTTTCTTT,CASSHQGFMDTEAFF
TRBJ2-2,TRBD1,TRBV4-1,TGCGCCAGCAGCCAAAAAGGGGGCGACACCGGGGAGCTGTTTTTT,CASSQKGGDTGELFF
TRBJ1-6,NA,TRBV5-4,TGTGCCAGCAGCTTGGATTTTGGGGCAGGGGATTCACCCCTCCACTTT,CASSLDFGAGDSPLHF
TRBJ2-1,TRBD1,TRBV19,TGTGCCAGTAGTACGGACAGGGGTAATGAGCAGTTCTTC,CASSTDRGNEQFF
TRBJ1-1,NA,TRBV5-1,TGCGCCAGCAGCTTGGATCCAAACAGCCTTATTTCCAACACTGAAGCTTTCTTT,CASSLDPNSLISNTEAFF
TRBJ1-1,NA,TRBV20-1,TGCAGTGCTTCCGGGAGCACTGAAGCTTTCTTT,CSASGSTEAFF
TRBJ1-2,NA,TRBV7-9,TGTGCCAGCAGCCCAAGTAACTATGGCTACACCTTC,CASSPSNYGYTF
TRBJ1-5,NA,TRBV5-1,TGCGCCAGCAGCGACGCACCGAATAGCAATCAGCCCCAGCATTTT,CASSDAPNSNQPQHF
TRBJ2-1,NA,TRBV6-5,TGTGCCAGCAGCCCCTCCGGGGGGCAGTACAATGAGCAGTTCTTC,CASSPSGGQYNEQFF
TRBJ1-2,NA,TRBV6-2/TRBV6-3,TGTGCCAGCAGTTACAGGCCCCAGGGATATGGCTACACCTTC,CASSYRPQGYGYTF
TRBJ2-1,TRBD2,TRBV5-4,TGTGCCAGCAGCTCCGGGACTAGCGGGGGGGTTTCCTACAATGAGCAGTTCTTC,CASSSGTSGGVSYNEQFF
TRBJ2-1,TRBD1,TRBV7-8,TGTGCCAGCAGCTTAGGGTGGGGACAGGGAGTTGGTGAGCAGTTCTTC,CASSLGWGQGVGEQFF
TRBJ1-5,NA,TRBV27,TGTGCCAGCAGTTCCACAGATACTAGCAATCAGCCCCAGCATTTT,CASSSTDTSNQPQHF
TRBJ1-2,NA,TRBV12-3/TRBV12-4,TGTGCCAGCAGTTTAGGTGGAAGCTATGGCTACACCTTC,CASSLGGSYGYTF
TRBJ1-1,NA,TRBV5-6,TGTGCCAGCAGCTTGGTCAGGGGCGCCCCCGCTGAAGCTTTCTTT,CASSLVRGAPAEAFF